Listed below are T cell receptor beta chains from one sample, sequenced in a study of T cell responses to AZD1222 COVID-19 vaccine. Sequenced by immunoSEQ multiplex PCR; TCRdb stores in-frame clones only, minus some. The top ten hold about 28% of the sample, which has roughly 96,000 clones, 85% to 90% seen once. Sequenced here: peripheral blood, sampled on day 0 of AZD1222 vaccination. These receptors all come from an adult in good health. CDR3s include the opening cysteine and the closing phenylalanine or tryptophan. Each record gives: D gene, clone size, V gene, CDR3 protein. D genes are given only for firm matches. The size entry is marked missing in some rows and otherwise reads once, few, many or a size class.

d_gene: -; abundance: -; v_gene: TRBV13; CDR3aa: CASSRGRSWETQYF
d_gene: TRBD2; abundance: -; v_gene: TRBV7-2; CDR3aa: CASSFGGGGYNEQFF
d_gene: TRBD1; abundance: few; v_gene: TRBV15; CDR3aa: CATSNRQGDGYTF
d_gene: TRBD1; abundance: once; v_gene: TRBV7-2; CDR3aa: CASSSRTGGRNTEAFF
d_gene: TRBD1; abundance: -; v_gene: TRBV6-5; CDR3aa: CASRTQGQPYEQYF
d_gene: TRBD2; abundance: -; v_gene: TRBV27; CDR3aa: CASLGSGRGEQYF
d_gene: -; abundance: few; v_gene: TRBV28; CDR3aa: CASSRRQVFNQPQHF
d_gene: TRBD1; abundance: -; v_gene: TRBV6-6; CDR3aa: CASSRTGLNTEAFF
d_gene: -; abundance: -; v_gene: TRBV6-5; CDR3aa: CASSLGGGGKLFF
d_gene: -; abundance: once; v_gene: TRBV4-3; CDR3aa: CADCGPSYEQYF
d_gene: TRBD2; abundance: few; v_gene: TRBV5-8; CDR3aa: CASLKGDYTDTQYF
d_gene: TRBD1; abundance: once; v_gene: TRBV20-1; CDR3aa: CSASYAGTGVTGNTIYF
d_gene: -; abundance: -; v_gene: TRBV7-9; CDR3aa: CASSSSGASETQYF
d_gene: -; abundance: -; v_gene: TRBV7-2; CDR3aa: CASSLGPDANYGYTF
d_gene: -; abundance: -; v_gene: TRBV5-8; CDR3aa: CASSYPDSAHNEKLFF
d_gene: TRBD1; abundance: few; v_gene: TRBV7-9; CDR3aa: CASSPLGTGDSSGYTF
d_gene: TRBD2; abundance: -; v_gene: TRBV5-4; CDR3aa: CASSPELLADGEQYF
d_gene: -; abundance: -; v_gene: TRBV7-9; CDR3aa: CASSLVGDYEQYF
d_gene: -; abundance: once; v_gene: TRBV28; CDR3aa: CASSSHLPGADNSPLHF
d_gene: -; abundance: -; v_gene: TRBV27; CDR3aa: CASSSNGRGQETQYF
d_gene: TRBD2; abundance: -; v_gene: TRBV11-2; CDR3aa: CASSLVAGGPDEQYF
d_gene: -; abundance: -; v_gene: TRBV4-3; CDR3aa: CASSQDGGGRGEQFF
d_gene: TRBD2; abundance: -; v_gene: TRBV6-5; CDR3aa: CASSYSGSLYNEQFF
d_gene: TRBD1; abundance: -; v_gene: TRBV5-4; CDR3aa: CASSVPQGEDVKQYF
d_gene: TRBD2; abundance: few; v_gene: TRBV15; CDR3aa: CATSRSREAGYEQYF
d_gene: -; abundance: -; v_gene: TRBV6-2/TRBV6-3; CDR3aa: CASSNPTDTQYF
d_gene: -; abundance: once; v_gene: TRBV19; CDR3aa: CASSIANYGYTF
d_gene: -; abundance: -; v_gene: TRBV24-1; CDR3aa: CATSDFRGANYGYTF
d_gene: -; abundance: once; v_gene: TRBV27; CDR3aa: CASSLSGYYEQYF
d_gene: TRBD1; abundance: -; v_gene: TRBV7-9; CDR3aa: CASSPRQGTYNEQFF
d_gene: TRBD1; abundance: -; v_gene: TRBV6-5; CDR3aa: CASSYSGQGEYGYTF
d_gene: TRBD1; abundance: once; v_gene: TRBV11-2; CDR3aa: CASSLWGQGHEQYF
d_gene: -; abundance: -; v_gene: TRBV5-1; CDR3aa: CASSFNDGANYGYTF
d_gene: -; abundance: -; v_gene: TRBV28; CDR3aa: CASSSGLETQYF
d_gene: TRBD2; abundance: -; v_gene: TRBV3-1/TRBV3-2; CDR3aa: CASSQDLLAGGRFNTGELFF
d_gene: TRBD1; abundance: -; v_gene: TRBV24-1; CDR3aa: CATSDNGQGGYGYTF
d_gene: -; abundance: -; v_gene: TRBV6-2/TRBV6-3; CDR3aa: CASSPGTSIDEQFF
d_gene: TRBD2; abundance: -; v_gene: TRBV7-2; CDR3aa: CASSLAEAGGREQYF
d_gene: -; abundance: -; v_gene: TRBV7-2; CDR3aa: CASSTTTVGAGKEKLFF